This T cell receptor beta chain was sequenced during a study of OX40 agonist ivuxolimab in advanced cancers. As for this clone: Its antigen is currently unknown.

Deletions cut 4 bases from V and 3 bases from J, with 7 bases between. Germline V CDR1 and CDR2: MNHNY, SVGAGI (reference sequence). The CDR3 is made up of 12 amino acids. Assay: immunoSEQ multiplex PCR; the TCRdb copy retains only in-frame clones and omits some. The sample lists fewer than 25,000 clones, around 79% occurring once. Study results and limitations: Some patients who did not respond also had low normalized T-cell clonal expansion.

The chain links TRBV6-6 to TRBJ2-7; D gene uncertain. The clonotype was recovered from an adult with an advanced solid tumor such as melanoma, head and neck, liver or kidney cancer. This specimen consisted of CD4+ or CD8+ T cells sorted from blood, obtained in a trial of the OX40 agonist ivuxolimab. DNA for the CDR3: TGTGCCAGCAGTTTAGGGTTCTACGAGCAGTACTTC. The encoded protein is CASSLGFYEQYF.